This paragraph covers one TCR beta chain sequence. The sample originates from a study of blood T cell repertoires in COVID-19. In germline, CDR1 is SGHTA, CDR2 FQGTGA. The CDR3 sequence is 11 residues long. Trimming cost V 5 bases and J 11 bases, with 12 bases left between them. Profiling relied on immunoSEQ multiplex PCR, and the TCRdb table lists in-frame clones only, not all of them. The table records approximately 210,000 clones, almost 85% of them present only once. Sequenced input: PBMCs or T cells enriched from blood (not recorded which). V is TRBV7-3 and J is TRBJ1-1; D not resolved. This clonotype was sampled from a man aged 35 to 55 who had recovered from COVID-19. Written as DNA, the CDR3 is TGTGCCAGCAGCCTCCCCGGGGAGGCTTTCTTT. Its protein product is CASSLPGEAFF.